The T cell receptor (beta chain) under discussion was sequenced for a study of CD8+ T cells in alopecia areata. About the study: Treatment of the treated patients consisted of oral tofacitinib, 5 to 10 mg twice daily.

Study-level results: Affected scalp, especially in alopecia totalis/universalis, had a higher clonality than normal scalp did. Just one nonresponder means the tie between baseline CD8+ expansion and response stays uncertain.

With respect to this clone: Its antigen is still unknown.

The CDR3 covers 14 residues. V lost 5 bases, J lost 5 bases, and 15 bases lay in between. Per the germline V gene, CDR1 is SNHLY and CDR2 is FYNNEI. Extracted RNA was reverse transcribed into cDNA, the sequencing template. Some clones are missing from TCRdb's copy, which holds only in-frame ones; the method was immunoSEQ multiplex PCR. There are roughly 210,000 clones in the sample; 40% to 45% occur only once, and about 2.6% lies in the top ten. The treatment denotes: oral pan-JAK inhibitor, 5-10 mg twice daily. The chain recombines TRBV2 with TRBJ2-5; D is perhaps TRBD1 or TRBD2 (5 bases each). The sequences come from CD4+ T cells sorted from blood, collected around week 36, from a patient treated with tofacitinib. This receptor was taken from a human donor with alopecia areata. The CDR3 bases are TGTGCCAGCAGTACCGGGACGATCGCGGAGACCCAGTACTTC. Protein: CASSTGTIAETQYF.